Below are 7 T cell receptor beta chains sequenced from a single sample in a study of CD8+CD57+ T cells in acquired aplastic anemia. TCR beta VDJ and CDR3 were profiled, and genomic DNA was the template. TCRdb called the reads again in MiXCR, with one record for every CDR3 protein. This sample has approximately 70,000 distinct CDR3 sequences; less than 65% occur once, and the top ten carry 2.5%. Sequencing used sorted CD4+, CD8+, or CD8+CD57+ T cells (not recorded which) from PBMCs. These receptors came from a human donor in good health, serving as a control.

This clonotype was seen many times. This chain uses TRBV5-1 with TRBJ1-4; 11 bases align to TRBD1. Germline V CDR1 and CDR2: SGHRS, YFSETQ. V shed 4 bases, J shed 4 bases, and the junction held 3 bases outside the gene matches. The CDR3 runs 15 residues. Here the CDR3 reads CASSAGTGGNEKLFF. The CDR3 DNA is TGCGCCAGCAGCGCCGGGACAGGGGGTAATGAAAAACTGTTTTTT.

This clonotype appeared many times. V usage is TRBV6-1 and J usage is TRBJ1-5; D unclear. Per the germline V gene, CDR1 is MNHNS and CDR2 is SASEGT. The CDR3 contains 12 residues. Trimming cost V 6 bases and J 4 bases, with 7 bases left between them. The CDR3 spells CASRPSNQPQHF. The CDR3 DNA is TGTGCCAGCAGACCCTCAAATCAGCCCCAGCATTTT.

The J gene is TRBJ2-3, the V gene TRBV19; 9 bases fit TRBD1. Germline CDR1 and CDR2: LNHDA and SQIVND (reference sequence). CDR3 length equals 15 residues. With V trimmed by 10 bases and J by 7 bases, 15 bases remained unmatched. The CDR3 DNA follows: TGTGCCACCAAAGGACAGGGGATTCGCGGGAATACGCAGTATTTT. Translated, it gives CATKGQGIRGNTQYF. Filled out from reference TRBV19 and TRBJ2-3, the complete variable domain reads DGGITQSPKYLFRKEGQNVTLSCEQNLNHDAMYWYRQDPGQGLRLIYYSQIVNDFQKGDIAEGYSVSREKKESFPLTVTSAQKNPTAFYLCATKGQGIRGNTQYFGPGTRLTVL.

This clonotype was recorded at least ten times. The CDR3 DNA reads as TGTGCCAGCGGCGACGGGAAAAGGGGGGATACGCAGTATTTT. Its translation: CASGDGKRGDTQYF. The chain couples TRBV6-4 to TRBJ2-3, with D possibly TRBD1 on 6 matching bases. The CDR3 extends over 14 amino acids. CDR1 is MRHNA, CDR2 SNTAGT, per germline. V was cut by 8 bases and J by 6 bases, with 18 bases left in between.

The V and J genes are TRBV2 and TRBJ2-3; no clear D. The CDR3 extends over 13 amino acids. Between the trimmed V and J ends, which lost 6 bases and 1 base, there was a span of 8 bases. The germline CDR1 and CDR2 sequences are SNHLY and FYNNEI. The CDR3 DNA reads TGTGCCAGCAGCGAGATGGGCACAGATACGCAGTATTTT. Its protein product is CASSEMGTDTQYF.

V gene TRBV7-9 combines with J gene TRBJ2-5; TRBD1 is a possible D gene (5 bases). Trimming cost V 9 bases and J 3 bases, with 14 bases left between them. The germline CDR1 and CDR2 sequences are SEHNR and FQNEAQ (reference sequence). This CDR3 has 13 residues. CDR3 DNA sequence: TGTGCCAGTAGTATCGGCAGGGAAGAGACCCAGTACTTC. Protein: CASSIGREETQYF.

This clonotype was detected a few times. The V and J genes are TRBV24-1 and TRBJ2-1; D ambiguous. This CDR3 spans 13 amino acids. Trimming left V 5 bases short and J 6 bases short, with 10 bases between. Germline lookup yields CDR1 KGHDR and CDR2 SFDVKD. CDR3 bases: TGTGCCACCAGTGGGACGGATGGCAATGAGCAGTTCTTC. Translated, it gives CATSGTDGNEQFF.